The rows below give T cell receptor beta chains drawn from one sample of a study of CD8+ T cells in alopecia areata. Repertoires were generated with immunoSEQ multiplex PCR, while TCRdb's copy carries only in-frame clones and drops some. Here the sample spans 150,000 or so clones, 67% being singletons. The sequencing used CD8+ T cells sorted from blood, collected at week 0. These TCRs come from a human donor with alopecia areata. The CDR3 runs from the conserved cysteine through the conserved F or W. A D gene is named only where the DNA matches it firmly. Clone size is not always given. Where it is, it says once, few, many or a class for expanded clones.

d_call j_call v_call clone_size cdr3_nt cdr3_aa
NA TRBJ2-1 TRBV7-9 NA TGTGCCAGCAGCTTGGGGCGGCCGGAGCAGTTCTTC CASSLGRPEQFF
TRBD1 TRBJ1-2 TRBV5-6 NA TGTGCCAGCAGGGACAGGTTCGTCTATGGCTACACCTTC CASRDRFVYGYTF
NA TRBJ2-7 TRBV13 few TGTGCCAGCAGCTTAGCGGGACAAGGCGAGCAGTACTTC CASSLAGQGEQYF
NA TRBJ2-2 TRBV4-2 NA TGTGCCAGCAAGGTGGGGGCTAACACCGGGGAGCTGTTTTTT CASKVGANTGELFF
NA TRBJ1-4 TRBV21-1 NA TGTGCCAGCAGCGAACCGGGACAGCTTAATGAAAAACTGTTTTTT CASSEPGQLNEKLFF
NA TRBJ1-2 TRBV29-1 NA TGCAGCGTTGCAAGGGTCGGTGATGGCTACACCTTC CSVARVGDGYTF
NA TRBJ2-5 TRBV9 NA TGTGCCAGCAGCGGGATGGCCTATCAAGAGACCCAGTACTTC CASSGMAYQETQYF
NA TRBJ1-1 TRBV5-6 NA TGTGCCAGCAGCTTAGGCGGCGGAGACACTGAAGCTTTCTTT CASSLGGGDTEAFF
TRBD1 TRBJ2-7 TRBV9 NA TGTGCCAGCAGCGACCGCCGGGACAGGGGGTCCGACGAGCAGTACTTC CASSDRRDRGSDEQYF
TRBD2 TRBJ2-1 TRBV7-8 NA TGTGCCAGCAGCCCCGGGACTAGCGGGGGGCCCTACAATGAGCAGTTCTTC CASSPGTSGGPYNEQFF
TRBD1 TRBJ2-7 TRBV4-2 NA TGTGCCAGCAGCCAAGAAGGGACAGGGACCACCGCCTCCTACGAGCAGTACTTC CASSQEGTGTTASYEQYF
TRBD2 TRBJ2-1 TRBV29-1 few TGCAGCGTTGAGTCAGCGGGGGGGCCCTATGAGCAGTTCTTC CSVESAGGPYEQFF
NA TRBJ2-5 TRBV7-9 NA TGTGCCAGCAGCTCGTCTCCGAAACTCCAAGAGACCCAGTACTTC CASSSSPKLQETQYF
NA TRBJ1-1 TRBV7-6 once TGTGCCAGCAGCTCATACAGTGTGGTGAACACTGAAGCTTTCTTT CASSSYSVVNTEAFF
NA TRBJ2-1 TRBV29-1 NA TGCAGCGGATTAGCGTACGAGCAGTTCTTC CSGLAYEQFF
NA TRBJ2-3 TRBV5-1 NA TGCGCCAGCAGCTCCGAGACAGGCACAGATACGCAGTATTTT CASSSETGTDTQYF
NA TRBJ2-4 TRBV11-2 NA TGTGCCAGCAGCTCTGACGGGGGAAACATTCAGTACTTC CASSSDGGNIQYF
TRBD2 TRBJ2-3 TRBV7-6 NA TGTGCCAGCAGCCCGGGGGGGCCTGCAGATACGCAGTATTTT CASSPGGPADTQYF
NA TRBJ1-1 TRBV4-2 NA TGTGCCAGCAGCCAAGGCCGGGTAGCTGAAGCTTTCTTT CASSQGRVAEAFF
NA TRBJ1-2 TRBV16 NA TGTGCCAGCAGCCCCAAGACGGATGGCTACACCTTC CASSPKTDGYTF
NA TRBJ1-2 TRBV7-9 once TGTGCCAGCAGCTCCTCCTATGGCTACACCTTC CASSSSYGYTF
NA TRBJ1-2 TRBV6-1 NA TGTGCCAGCAGCCTACCGCTTGACAACTATGGCTACACCTTC CASSLPLDNYGYTF
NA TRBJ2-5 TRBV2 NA TGTGCCAGCCACGGGGAGTTCCCAGAGACCCAGTACTTC CASHGEFPETQYF
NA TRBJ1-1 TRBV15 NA TGTGCCACTTATTCCTGGGGGGAGAACACTGAAGCTTTCTTT CATYSWGENTEAFF
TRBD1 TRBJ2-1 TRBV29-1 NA TGCAGCGGAAATGGACAGGGGGCAGGGGAGCAGTTCTTC CSGNGQGAGEQFF
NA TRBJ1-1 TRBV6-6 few TGTGCCAGCAGTTACGAGGCGCGCACTGAAGCTTTCTTT CASSYEARTEAFF
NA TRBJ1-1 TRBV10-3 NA TGTGCCATCAGTGACGAGGGTAGTGAAGCTTTCTTT CAISDEGSEAFF
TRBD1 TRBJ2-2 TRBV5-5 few TGTGCCAGCAGCTCGGGACAGGTTAACACCGGGGAGCTGTTTTTT CASSSGQVNTGELFF
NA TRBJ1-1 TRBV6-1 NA TGTGCCAGCAGACTCAGGGTCGCTGAAGCTTTCTTT CASRLRVAEAFF
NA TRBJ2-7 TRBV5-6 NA TGTGCCAGCAGCTTGGGGTCCCTAGCCATCTACGAGCAGTACTTC CASSLGSLAIYEQYF
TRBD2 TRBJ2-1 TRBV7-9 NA TGTGCCAGCAGCTCCTCGGGACTAGCGGGGGGGCCGATCATACCATCGCAGTTCTTC CASSSSGLAGGPIIPSQFF
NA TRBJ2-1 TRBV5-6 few TGTGCCAGCAGCTTGGGCAGGGCCCATGAGCAGTTCTTC CASSLGRAHEQFF
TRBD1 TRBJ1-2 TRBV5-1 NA TGCGCCAGCAGCTTGGTCGAAGGGGGCGGATCTAACTATGGCTACACCTTC CASSLVEGGGSNYGYTF
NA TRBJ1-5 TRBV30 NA TGTGCCTGGAGTGTCTGGGATCAGCCCCAGCATTTT CAWSVWDQPQHF
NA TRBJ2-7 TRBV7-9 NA TGTGCCAGCAGTTCCCTCGGAACTGCGAGTTCCTACGAGCAGTACTTC CASSSLGTASSYEQYF
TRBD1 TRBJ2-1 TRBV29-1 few TGCAGCGTTGAAGGAACAGGGGGTGTTTACAATGAGCAGTTCTTC CSVEGTGGVYNEQFF
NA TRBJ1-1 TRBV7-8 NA TGTGCCAGCAGAAAAGACACCCTGAACACTGAAGCTTTCTTT CASRKDTLNTEAFF
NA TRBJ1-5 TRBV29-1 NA TGCAGCGGCTCACAGGGCCGCAGCCAGCCCCAGCATTTT CSGSQGRSQPQHF
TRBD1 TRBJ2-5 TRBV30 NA TGTGCCTGGAGTGGGGGATTGGGACAGACGAACCAAGAGACCCAGTACTTC CAWSGGLGQTNQETQYF
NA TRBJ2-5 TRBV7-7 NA TGTGCTAGCAGCTTAGAACACGGGGTAGAGACCCAGTACTTC CASSLEHGVETQYF
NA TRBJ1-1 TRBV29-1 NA TGCAGCGTTAGAAGGGGAGGCACTGAAGCTTTCTTT CSVRRGGTEAFF
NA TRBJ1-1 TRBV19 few TGTGCCAGTAGTACAGCATTGTGGGGGGCCACTGAAGCTTTCTTT CASSTALWGATEAFF
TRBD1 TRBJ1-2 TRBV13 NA TGTGCCAGCAGCACAGGGGGCGAGGCCTATGGCTACACCTTC CASSTGGEAYGYTF
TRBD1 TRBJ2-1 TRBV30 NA TGTGCCTGGACGGTCAGGGGGACAGGCAATGAGCAGTTCTTC CAWTVRGTGNEQFF
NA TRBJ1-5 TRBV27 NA TGTGCCAGCTGCGAAAGGGGATACAATCAGCCCCAGCATTTT CASCERGYNQPQHF
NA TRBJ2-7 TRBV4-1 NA TGCGCCAGCAGCCAAGAAACAGCCTACGAGCAGTACTTC CASSQETAYEQYF
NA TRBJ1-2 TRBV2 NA TGTGCCAGCATGTCGGCCGGGGATGGAGGCTACACCTTC CASMSAGDGGYTF
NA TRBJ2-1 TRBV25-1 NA TGTGCCAGCAGTAGGGCAGGAGTCGTTGAGCAGTTCTTC CASSRAGVVEQFF
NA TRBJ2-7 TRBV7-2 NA TGTGCCAGCAGCTTAGTCCTAACCCCCTACGAGCAGTACTTC CASSLVLTPYEQYF
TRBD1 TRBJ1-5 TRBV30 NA TGTGCCTGGAGTGTATGGACAGGGGATCAGCCCCAGCATTTT CAWSVWTGDQPQHF
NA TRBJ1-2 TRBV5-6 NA TGTGCCAGCAGCGTCGGGACTGTCTATGGCTACACCTTC CASSVGTVYGYTF
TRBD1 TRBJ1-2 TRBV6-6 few TGTGCCAGCAGCCCGGGACAGGGGCGCGGCTACACCTTC CASSPGQGRGYTF
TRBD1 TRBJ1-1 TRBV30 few TGTGCCTGGACCTACAGGGGGCTTACTGAAGCTTTCTTT CAWTYRGLTEAFF
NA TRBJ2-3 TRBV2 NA TGTGCCAACAAAAATGAAGCGGCAAGCACAGATACGCAGTATTTT CANKNEAASTDTQYF
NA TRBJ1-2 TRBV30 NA TGTGCCTGGAGTGAAGGGAACTATGGCTACACCTTC CAWSEGNYGYTF
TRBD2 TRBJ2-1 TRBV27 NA TGTGCCTGCACCGGGGGGGCGACGAATGAGCAGTTCTTC CACTGGATNEQFF
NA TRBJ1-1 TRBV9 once TGTGCCAGCAGCGGGACGCGTGAGAGCCTTCGGAGTGAAGCTTTCTTT CASSGTRESLRSEAFF
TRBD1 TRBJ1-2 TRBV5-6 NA TGTGCCAGCAGCTCAGGGGGCGGACAGGTCAACTATGGCTACACCTTC CASSSGGGQVNYGYTF
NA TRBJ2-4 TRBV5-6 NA TGTGCCAGCAGCTGGGGGACAACGACCCTCGGAAACATTCAGTACTTC CASSWGTTTLGNIQYF